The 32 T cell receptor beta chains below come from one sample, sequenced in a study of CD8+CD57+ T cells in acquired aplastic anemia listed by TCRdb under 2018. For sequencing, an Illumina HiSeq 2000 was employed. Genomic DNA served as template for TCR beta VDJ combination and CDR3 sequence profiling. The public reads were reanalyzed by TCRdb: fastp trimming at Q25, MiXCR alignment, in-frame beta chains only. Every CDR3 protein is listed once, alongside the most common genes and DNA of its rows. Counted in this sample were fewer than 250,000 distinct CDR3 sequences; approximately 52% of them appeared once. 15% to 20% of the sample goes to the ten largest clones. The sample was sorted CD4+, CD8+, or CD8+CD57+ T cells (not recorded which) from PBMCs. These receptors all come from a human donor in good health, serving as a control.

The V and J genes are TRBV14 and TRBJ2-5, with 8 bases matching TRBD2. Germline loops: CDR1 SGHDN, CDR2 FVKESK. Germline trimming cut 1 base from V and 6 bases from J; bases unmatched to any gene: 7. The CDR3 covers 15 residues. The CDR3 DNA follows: TGTGCCAGCAGCCAAGGGTCGGGGGGGCCGAAGACCCAGTACTTC. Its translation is CASSQGSGGPKTQYF.

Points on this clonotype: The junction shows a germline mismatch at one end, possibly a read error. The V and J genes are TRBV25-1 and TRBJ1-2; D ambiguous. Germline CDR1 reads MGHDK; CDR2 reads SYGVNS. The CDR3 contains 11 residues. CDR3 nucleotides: TGTGCCAGCAGTGACGTCTATGGCTACGCCTTC. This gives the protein CASSDVYGYAF.

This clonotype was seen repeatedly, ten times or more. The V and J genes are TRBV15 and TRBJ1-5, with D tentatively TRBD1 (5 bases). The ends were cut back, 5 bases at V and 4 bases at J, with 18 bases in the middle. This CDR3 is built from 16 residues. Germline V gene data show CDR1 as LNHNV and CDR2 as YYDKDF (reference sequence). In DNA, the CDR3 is TGTGCCACCAGCTCCCCAGGGCAGGGAGGTAATCAGCCCCAGCATTTT. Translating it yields CATSSPGQGGNQPQHF.

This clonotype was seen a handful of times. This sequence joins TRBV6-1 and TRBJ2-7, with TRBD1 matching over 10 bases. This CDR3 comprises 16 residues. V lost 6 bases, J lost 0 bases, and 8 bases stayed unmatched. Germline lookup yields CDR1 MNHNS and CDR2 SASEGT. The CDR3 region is CASSRAGTGVSYEQYF. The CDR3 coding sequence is TGTGCCAGCAGCCGCGCCGGGACAGGGGTCTCCTACGAGCAGTACTTC.

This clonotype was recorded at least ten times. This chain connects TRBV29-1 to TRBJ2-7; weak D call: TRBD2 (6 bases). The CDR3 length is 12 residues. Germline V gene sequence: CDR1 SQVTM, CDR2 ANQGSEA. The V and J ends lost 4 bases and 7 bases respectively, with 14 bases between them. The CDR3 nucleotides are TGCAGCGTTGCGGTACTGGGGGGTGAGCAGTACTTC. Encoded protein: CSVAVLGGEQYF.

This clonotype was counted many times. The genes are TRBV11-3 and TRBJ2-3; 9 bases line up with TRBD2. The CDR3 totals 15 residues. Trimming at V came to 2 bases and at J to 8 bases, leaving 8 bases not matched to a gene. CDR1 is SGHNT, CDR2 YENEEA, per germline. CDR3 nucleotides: TGTGCCAGCAGCTTAAGTAGCGGGGGTTCGGGTACGCAGTATTTT. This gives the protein CASSLSSGGSGTQYF.

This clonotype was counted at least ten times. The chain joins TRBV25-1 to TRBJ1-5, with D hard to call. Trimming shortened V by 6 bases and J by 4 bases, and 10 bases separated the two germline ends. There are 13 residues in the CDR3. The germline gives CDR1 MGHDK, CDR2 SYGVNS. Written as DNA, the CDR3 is TGTGCCAGCAGGGGTCGTGGGAATCAGCCCCAGCATTTT. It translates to CASRGRGNQPQHF.

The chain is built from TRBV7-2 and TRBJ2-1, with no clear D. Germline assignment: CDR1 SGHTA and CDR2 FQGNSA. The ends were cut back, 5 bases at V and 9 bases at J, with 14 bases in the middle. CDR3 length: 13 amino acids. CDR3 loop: CTSSPLVNTEQFF. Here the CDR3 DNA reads TGTACCAGCAGCCCTCTTGTGAACACTGAGCAGTTCTTC. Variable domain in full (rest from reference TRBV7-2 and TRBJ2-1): GAGVSQSPSNKVTEKGKDVELRCDPISGHTALYWYRQSLGQGLEFLIYFQGNSAPDKSGLPSDRFSAERTGGSVSTLTIQRTQQEDSAVYLCTSSPLVNTEQFFGPGTRLTVL.

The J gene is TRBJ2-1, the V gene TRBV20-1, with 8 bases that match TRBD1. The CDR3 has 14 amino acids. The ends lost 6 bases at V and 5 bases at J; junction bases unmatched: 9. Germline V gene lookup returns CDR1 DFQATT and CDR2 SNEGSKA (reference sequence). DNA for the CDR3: TGCAGTGCCTACAGGGGGTCATCGGACAATGAGCAGTTCTTC. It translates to CSAYRGSSDNEQFF.

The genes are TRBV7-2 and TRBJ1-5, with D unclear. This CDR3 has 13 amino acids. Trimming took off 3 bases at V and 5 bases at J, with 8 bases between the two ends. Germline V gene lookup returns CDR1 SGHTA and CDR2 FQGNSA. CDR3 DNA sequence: TGTGCCAGCAGCTTCCGCCGGGATCAGCCCCAGCATTTT. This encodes CASSFRRDQPQHF.

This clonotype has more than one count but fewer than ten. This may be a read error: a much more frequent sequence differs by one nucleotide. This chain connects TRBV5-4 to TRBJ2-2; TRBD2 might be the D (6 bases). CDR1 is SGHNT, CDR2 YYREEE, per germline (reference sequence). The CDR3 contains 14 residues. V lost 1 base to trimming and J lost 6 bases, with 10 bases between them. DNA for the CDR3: TGTGCCAGCAGCTTGTCGGGAGCCGCCGGGGAGCTGTTTTTT. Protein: CASSLSGAAGELFF.

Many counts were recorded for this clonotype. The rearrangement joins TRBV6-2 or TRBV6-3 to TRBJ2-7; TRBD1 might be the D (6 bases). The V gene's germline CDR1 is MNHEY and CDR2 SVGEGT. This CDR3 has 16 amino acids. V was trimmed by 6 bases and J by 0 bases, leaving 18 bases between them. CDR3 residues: CASSDGVGAHSYEQYF. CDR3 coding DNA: TGTGCCAGCAGCGACGGTGTGGGGGCACACTCCTACGAGCAGTACTTC.

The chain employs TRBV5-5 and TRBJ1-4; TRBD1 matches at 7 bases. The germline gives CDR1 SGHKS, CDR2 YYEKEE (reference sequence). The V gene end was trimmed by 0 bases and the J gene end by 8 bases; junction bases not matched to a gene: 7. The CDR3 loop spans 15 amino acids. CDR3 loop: CASSLGKGQSEKLFF. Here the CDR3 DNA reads TGTGCCAGCAGCTTGGGTAAGGGACAGTCGGAAAAACTGTTTTTT.

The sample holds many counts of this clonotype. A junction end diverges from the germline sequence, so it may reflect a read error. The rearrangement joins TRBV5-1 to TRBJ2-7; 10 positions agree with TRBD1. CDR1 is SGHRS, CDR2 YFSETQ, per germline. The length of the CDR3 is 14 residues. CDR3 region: CASSLGDRGYEQYF. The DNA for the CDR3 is TGTGCCAGCAGCTTAGGGGACAGGGGTTACGAGCAGTACTTC.

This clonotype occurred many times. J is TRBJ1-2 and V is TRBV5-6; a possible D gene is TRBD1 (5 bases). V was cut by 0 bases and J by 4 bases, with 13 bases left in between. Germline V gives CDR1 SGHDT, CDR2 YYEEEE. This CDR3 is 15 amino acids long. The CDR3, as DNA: TGTGCCAGCAGCTTGGCCTGGGGGGGAACCTATGGCTACACCTTC. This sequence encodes CASSLAWGGTYGYTF.

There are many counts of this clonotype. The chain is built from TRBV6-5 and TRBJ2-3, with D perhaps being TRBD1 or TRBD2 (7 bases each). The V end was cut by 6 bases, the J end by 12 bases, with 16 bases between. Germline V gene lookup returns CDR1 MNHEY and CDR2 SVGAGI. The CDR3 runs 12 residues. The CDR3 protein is CASRGGEGGQYF. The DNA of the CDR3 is TGTGCCAGCAGGGGAGGGGAAGGGGGCCAGTATTTT.

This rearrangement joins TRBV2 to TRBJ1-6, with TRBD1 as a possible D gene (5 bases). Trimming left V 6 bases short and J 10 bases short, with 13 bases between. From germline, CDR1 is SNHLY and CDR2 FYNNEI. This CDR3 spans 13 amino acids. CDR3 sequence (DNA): TGTGCCAGCAGGGCTTCGCGGGGCTCACCCCTCCACTTT. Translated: CASRASRGSPLHF.

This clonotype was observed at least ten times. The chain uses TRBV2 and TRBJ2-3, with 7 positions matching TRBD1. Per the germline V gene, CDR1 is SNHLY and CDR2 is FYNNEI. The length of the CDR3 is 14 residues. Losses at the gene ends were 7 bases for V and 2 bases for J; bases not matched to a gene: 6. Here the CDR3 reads CASMRQGTTDTQYF. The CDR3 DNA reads TGTGCCAGCATGAGACAGGGAACCACAGATACGCAGTATTTT.

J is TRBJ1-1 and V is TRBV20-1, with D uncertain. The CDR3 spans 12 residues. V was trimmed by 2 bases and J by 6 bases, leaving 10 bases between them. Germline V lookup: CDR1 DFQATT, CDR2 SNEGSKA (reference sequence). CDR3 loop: CSARWPGAEAFF. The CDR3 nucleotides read TGCAGTGCTAGATGGCCTGGCGCTGAAGCTTTCTTT.

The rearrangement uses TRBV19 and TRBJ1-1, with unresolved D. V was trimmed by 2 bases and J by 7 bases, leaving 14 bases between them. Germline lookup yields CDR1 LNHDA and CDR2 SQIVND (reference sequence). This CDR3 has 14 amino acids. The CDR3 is CASSIWGGPYEAFF. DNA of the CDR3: TGTGCCAGTAGTATATGGGGAGGGCCCTATGAAGCTTTCTTT.

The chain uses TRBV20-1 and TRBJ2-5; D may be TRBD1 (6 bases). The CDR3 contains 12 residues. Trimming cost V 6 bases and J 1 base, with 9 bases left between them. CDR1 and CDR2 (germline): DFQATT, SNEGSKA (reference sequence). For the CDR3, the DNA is TGCAGTGCAGCAGGGGCCCAAGAGACCCAGTACTTC. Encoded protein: CSAAGAQETQYF.

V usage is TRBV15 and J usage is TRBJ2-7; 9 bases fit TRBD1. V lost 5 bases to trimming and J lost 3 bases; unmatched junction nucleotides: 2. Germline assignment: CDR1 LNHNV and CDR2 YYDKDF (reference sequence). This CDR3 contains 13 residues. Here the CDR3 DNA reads TGTGCCACCAGCGGACAGGGGCTCTACGAGCAGTACTTC. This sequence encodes CATSGQGLYEQYF.

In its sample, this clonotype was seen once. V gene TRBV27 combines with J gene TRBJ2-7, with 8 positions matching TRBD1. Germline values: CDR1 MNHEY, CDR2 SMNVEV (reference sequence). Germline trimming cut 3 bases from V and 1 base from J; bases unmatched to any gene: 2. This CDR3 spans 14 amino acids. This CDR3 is CASSFRTGSYEQYF. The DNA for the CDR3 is TGTGCCAGCAGTTTTCGGACAGGGTCCTACGAGCAGTACTTC.

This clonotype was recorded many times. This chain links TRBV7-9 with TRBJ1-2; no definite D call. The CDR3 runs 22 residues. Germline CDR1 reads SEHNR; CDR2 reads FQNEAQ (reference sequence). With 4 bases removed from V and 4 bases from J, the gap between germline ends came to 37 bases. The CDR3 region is CASSSSLPSRVRIVKLSYGYTF. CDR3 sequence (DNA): TGTGCCAGCAGCTCAAGTTTACCCTCTCGCGTCAGGATTGTTAAACTAAGCTATGGCTACACCTTC.

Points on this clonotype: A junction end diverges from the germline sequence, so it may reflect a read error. CDR3 coding DNA: TGTGCCAGCAGTTCCGTGGACAGTCCGACGGGCGGCTACGCCTTC. Its translation: CASSSVDSPTGGYAF. The chain links TRBV6-2 or TRBV6-3 to TRBJ1-2, with a possible D match to TRBD1 (6 bases). Per germline, CDR1 MNHEY and CDR2 SVGEGT. The CDR3 has 15 amino acids.

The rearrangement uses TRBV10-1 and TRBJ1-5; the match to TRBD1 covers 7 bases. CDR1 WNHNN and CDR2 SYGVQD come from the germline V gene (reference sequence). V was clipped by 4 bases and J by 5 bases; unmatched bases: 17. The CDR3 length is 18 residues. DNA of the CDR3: TGCGCCAGCAGTGTAGTTTCAGGAATATTGGGACAGTATCAGCCCCAGCATTTT. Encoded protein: CASSVVSGILGQYQPQHF.

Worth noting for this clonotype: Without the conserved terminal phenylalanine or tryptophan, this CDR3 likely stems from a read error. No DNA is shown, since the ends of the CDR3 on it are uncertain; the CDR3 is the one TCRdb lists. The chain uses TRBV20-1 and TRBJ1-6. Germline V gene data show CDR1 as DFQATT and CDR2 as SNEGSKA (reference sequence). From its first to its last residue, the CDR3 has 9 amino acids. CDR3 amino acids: CSASNRAIA.

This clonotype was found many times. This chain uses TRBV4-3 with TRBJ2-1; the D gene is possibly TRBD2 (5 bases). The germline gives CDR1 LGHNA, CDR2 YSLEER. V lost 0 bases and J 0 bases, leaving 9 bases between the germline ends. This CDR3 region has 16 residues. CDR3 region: CASSQDRTLSYNEQFF. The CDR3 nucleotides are TGCGCCAGCAGCCAAGATAGGACTCTCTCCTACAATGAGCAGTTCTTC.

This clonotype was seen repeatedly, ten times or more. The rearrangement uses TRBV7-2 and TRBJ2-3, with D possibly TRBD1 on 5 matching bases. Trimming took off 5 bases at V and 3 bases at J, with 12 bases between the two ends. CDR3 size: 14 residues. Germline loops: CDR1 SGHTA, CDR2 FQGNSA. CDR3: CASSANHRTDTQYF. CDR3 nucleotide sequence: TGTGCCAGCAGCGCAAACCACAGGACAGATACGCAGTATTTT.

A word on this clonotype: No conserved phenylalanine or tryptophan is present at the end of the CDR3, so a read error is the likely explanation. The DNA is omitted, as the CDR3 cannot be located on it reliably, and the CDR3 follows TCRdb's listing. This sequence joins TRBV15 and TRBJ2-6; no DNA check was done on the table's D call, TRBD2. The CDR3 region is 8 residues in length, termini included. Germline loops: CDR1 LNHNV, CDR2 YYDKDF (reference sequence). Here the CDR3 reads CATSRALA.

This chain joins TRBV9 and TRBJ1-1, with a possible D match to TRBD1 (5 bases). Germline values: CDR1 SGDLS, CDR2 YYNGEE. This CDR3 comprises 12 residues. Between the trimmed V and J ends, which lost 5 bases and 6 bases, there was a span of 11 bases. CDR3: CASSGGLAEAFF. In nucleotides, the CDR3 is TGTGCCAGCAGTGGGGGTTTGGCTGAAGCTTTCTTT.

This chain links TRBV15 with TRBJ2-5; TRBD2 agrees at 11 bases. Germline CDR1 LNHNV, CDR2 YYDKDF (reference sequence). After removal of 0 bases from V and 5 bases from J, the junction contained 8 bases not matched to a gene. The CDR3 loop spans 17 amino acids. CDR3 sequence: CATSRDVSSGGWETQYF. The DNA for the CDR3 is TGTGCCACCAGCAGAGATGTGTCTAGCGGGGGGTGGGAGACCCAGTACTTC.